Following are 29 T cell receptor beta chains from one sample sequenced in a study of blood T cells in healthy people across ages. Primed by a sample-barcoded 5' primer and a J-beta primer mix, a second PCR proceeded for about 7 to 11 cycles. TCRdb used MiXCR to reprocess the 5' RACE reads, holding one entry per CDR3 protein. The data show more than 800,000 distinct CDR3 sequences, 25% to 30% seen once. The specimen sequenced was blood. The source is a woman of 80 years or more in good health.

This sequence joins TRBV4-1 and TRBJ1-5; 8 bases map to TRBD1. The junction had 8 bases not matched to a gene; V was cut back by 2 bases and J by 2 bases. Germline assignment: CDR1 MGHRA and CDR2 YSYEKL. The CDR3 spans 17 residues. The CDR3 protein is CASSQSDDRGRNQPQHF. The CDR3 nucleotides read TGCGCCAGCAGCCAATCCGACGACAGGGGCCGCAATCAGCCCCAGCATTTT.

This chain links TRBV4-3 with TRBJ2-5; the match to TRBD2 covers 7 bases. CDR3 length: 16 amino acids. V lost 1 base to trimming and J lost 2 bases; unmatched junction nucleotides: 7. Germline V gene data show CDR1 as LGHNA and CDR2 as YSLEER. Here the CDR3 reads CASSQGRGSLQETQYF. The CDR3 coding sequence is TGCGCCAGCAGCCAAGGCCGCGGGAGTTTACAAGAGACCCAGTACTTC.

The chain links TRBV10-2 to TRBJ1-5; D gene uncertain. The V gene lost 7 bases and the J gene lost 6 bases, with 13 bases spanning the gap. Germline V gene data show CDR1 as WSHSY and CDR2 as SAAADI. CDR3 size: 13 residues. The CDR3 nucleotides read TGCGCCAGCACCTTTGATCGAGGTCAGCCCCAGCATTTT. Translation gives CASTFDRGQPQHF.

This clonotype came up many times. The chain uses TRBV3-1 and TRBJ2-7, with TRBD1 as a possible D gene (6 bases). Trimming left V 1 base short and J 1 base short, with 8 bases between. This CDR3 contains 14 residues. CDR1 is LGHDT, CDR2 YNNKEL, per germline (reference sequence). The CDR3 loop reads CASSQGGQSYEQYF. CDR3 DNA sequence: TGTGCCAGCAGCCAAGGTGGACAGTCCTACGAGCAGTACTTC.

The rearrangement uses TRBV28 and TRBJ2-7; 7 nucleotides align to TRBD1. The germline gives CDR1 MDHEN, CDR2 SYDVKM. The CDR3 runs to 14 residues. Losses at the gene ends were 6 bases for V and 3 bases for J; bases not matched to a gene: 8. The CDR3 coding sequence is TGTGCCAGCAGCACAGGGGCGCTCATCTACGAGCAGTACTTC. Its translation: CASSTGALIYEQYF. Full variable domain (rest looked up from reference TRBV28 and TRBJ2-7): DVKVTQSSRYLVKRTGEKVFLECVQDMDHENMFWYRQDPGLGLRLIYFSYDVKMKEKGDIPEGYSVSREKKERFSLILESASTNQTSMYLCASSTGALIYEQYFGPGTRLTVT.

This clonotype was detected many times. The chain is built from TRBV29-1 and TRBJ1-6, with no clear D. This CDR3 comprises 13 residues. Germline V lookup: CDR1 SQVTM, CDR2 ANQGSEA. Trimming removed 4 bases at V and 8 bases at J, with 12 bases between. CDR3 coding DNA: TGCAGCGTTGGGGAGGCAGGAGATTCACCCCTCCACTTT. Amino acid sequence: CSVGEAGDSPLHF. Filled out from reference TRBV29-1 and TRBJ1-6, the complete variable domain reads SAVISQKPSRDICQRGTSLTIQCQVDSQVTMMFWYRQQPGQSLTLIATANQGSEATYESGFVIDKFPISRPNLTFSTLTVSNMSPEDSSIYLCSVGEAGDSPLHFGNGTRLTVT.

The chain combines TRBV20-1 with TRBJ1-5; no clear D. Germline V lookup: CDR1 DFQATT, CDR2 SNEGSKA (reference sequence). This CDR3 has 15 residues. Trimming left V 5 bases short and J 3 bases short, with 17 bases between. The CDR3 here is CSADPPGINNQPQHF. In DNA, the CDR3 is TGCAGTGCTGACCCCCCCGGGATTAACAATCAGCCCCAGCATTTT.

This chain connects TRBV6-2 or TRBV6-3 to TRBJ1-5; D ambiguous. Per germline, CDR1 MNHEY and CDR2 SVGEGT. The CDR3 length is 17 residues. V lost 8 bases to trimming and J lost 1 base, with 21 bases between them. The CDR3 DNA follows: TGTGCCAGCTCGGGAAAATCTATATCGAAGAGCAATCAGCCCCAGCATTTT. It specifies CASSGKSISKSNQPQHF.

A word on this clonotype: No conserved phenylalanine or tryptophan ends this CDR3, so it is likely a read error. V usage is TRBV20-1 and J usage is TRBJ2-4; D remains unclear. Trimming cost V 3 bases and J 1 base, with 13 bases left between them. This CDR3 is built from 15 residues. In germline, CDR1 is DFQATT, CDR2 SNEGSKA (reference sequence). In DNA, the CDR3 is TGCAGTGCTAGCAACCTTCAGGATGCCAAAAACATTCAGTACTGC. This translates into CSASNLQDAKNIQYC.

This clonotype was found a few times. A much more abundant neighbour one base away suggests this may be a read error. The rearrangement links TRBV25-1 to TRBJ2-5; weak D call: TRBD2 (6 bases). V lost 5 bases and J 5 bases, leaving 15 bases between the germline ends. The germline V gene has CDR1 MGHDK and CDR2 SYGVNS. This CDR3 comprises 14 residues. The CDR3 here is CASSRSGSYETQYF. CDR3 bases: TGTGCCAGCAGTAGGAGCGGGTCGTACGAGACCCAGTACTTC.

The V call is TRBV5-1, the J call TRBJ1-4; no clear D. The germline CDR1 and CDR2 sequences are SGHRS and YFSETQ. This CDR3 region has 17 residues. V shed 1 base and J shed 2 bases, with 15 bases lying between them. The CDR3 is CASSLSAGPTTNEKLFF. Written as DNA, the CDR3 is TGCGCCAGCAGCTTGTCAGCAGGACCTACTACTAATGAAAAACTGTTTTTT.

This clonotype was seen a handful of times. V gene TRBV30 combines with J gene TRBJ2-3, with 11 bases fitting TRBD2. This CDR3 region has 14 residues. CDR1 is GTSNPN and CDR2 is SVGIG in the germline V gene (reference sequence). The J segment lost 4 bases and the V segment lost 6 bases, leaving 6 bases of the junction unmatched. CDR3 region: CACPSGGWSDTQYF. The CDR3 DNA follows: TGTGCCTGTCCTAGCGGGGGGTGGTCAGATACGCAGTATTTT.

There are a few counts of this clonotype. The chain carries TRBV27 and TRBJ1-6, with 10 bases identical to TRBD1. CDR1 is MNHEY, CDR2 SMNVEV, per germline (reference sequence). The CDR3 loop spans 15 amino acids. The ends lost 6 bases at V and 10 bases at J; junction bases unmatched: 9. The CDR3 DNA is TGTGCCAGCAGGAGCCTGGGACAGGGGATATCACCCCTCCACTTT. Translated, it gives CASRSLGQGISPLHF.

This clonotype was detected many times. J is TRBJ1-1 and V is TRBV12-3 or TRBV12-4, with D possibly TRBD1 on 6 matching bases. Trimming left V 6 bases short and J 0 bases short, with 11 bases between. The CDR3 spans 14 residues. As DNA, the CDR3 is TGTGCCAGCAGCCAAGACAGGATGAACACTGAAGCTTTCTTT. Protein sequence: CASSQDRMNTEAFF.

Details on this clonotype: A much more abundant neighbour one base away suggests this may be a read error. The chain couples TRBV12-3 or TRBV12-4 to TRBJ2-1; tentatively, D is TRBD1 or TRBD2 (6 bases each). The J call may be incorrect, as the DNA end agrees better with TRBJ2-7. The CDR3 consists of 17 residues. The DNA for the CDR3 is TGTGCCAGCACTCCATCCCGTAGGGGGGCCTCCTACAATGAGCAGTACTTC. It encodes CASTPSRRGASYNEQYF.

Ten or more counts support this clonotype. The gene calls are TRBV9 and TRBJ1-2; D is perhaps TRBD1 (5 bases). With 0 bases removed from V and 7 bases from J, the gap between germline ends came to 13 bases. This CDR3 contains 14 residues. Per germline, CDR1 SGDLS and CDR2 YYNGEE. The CDR3 loop reads CASSVVGGAGGYTF. The CDR3 nucleotides read TGTGCCAGCAGCGTAGTAGGAGGGGCTGGTGGCTACACCTTC. The full variable domain, completed using reference TRBV9 and TRBJ1-2, is DSGVTQTPKHLITATGQRVTLRCSPRSGDLSVYWYQQSLDQGLQFLIQYYNGEERAKGNILERFSAQQFPDLHSELNLSSLELGDSALYFCASSVVGGAGGYTFGSGTRLTVV.

Remarks on this clonotype: Given a much more abundant clone one base away, this may be a read error. The rearrangement links TRBV20-1 to TRBJ2-1; TRBD2 is a possible D gene (6 bases). V gave up 6 bases and J gave up 13 bases, with 31 bases separating them. CDR1 and CDR2 from the germline V gene are DFQATT and SNEGSKA (reference sequence). This CDR3 has 16 amino acids. CDR3 sequence: CSALGATIRREETQFF. The CDR3 DNA reads as TGCAGTGCCCTAGGGGCCACTATCCGGCGGGAAGAGACCCAGTTCTTC.

This clonotype was found a few times. The chain has TRBV11-3 and TRBJ2-7; TRBD2 matches 9 bases. The germline gives CDR1 SGHNT, CDR2 YENEEA. The CDR3 is 15 residues long. V was pared by 5 bases and J by 5 bases, with 10 bases of the junction left unmatched. Here the CDR3 DNA reads TGTGCCAGCAGCACACGCGGGGGGGCGTCCCACGAGCAGTACTTC. It translates to CASSTRGGASHEQYF.

This clonotype came up many times. The chain employs TRBV6-2 or TRBV6-3 and TRBJ1-2; 9 nucleotides match TRBD1. V shed 8 bases, J shed 7 bases, and the junction held 8 bases outside the gene matches. The length of the CDR3 is 13 residues. Germline V gene sequence: CDR1 MNHEY, CDR2 SVGEGT. The CDR3 protein is CASLRDRVAGYTF. The CDR3 DNA is TGTGCCAGCCTCCGGGACAGGGTCGCTGGCTACACCTTC.

The chain links TRBV7-2 to TRBJ1-5, with D possibly TRBD1 on 6 matching bases. V lost 5 bases and J lost 6, with 11 bases in between. Germline V gene data show CDR1 as SGHTA and CDR2 as FQGNSA. The length of the CDR3 is 13 residues. CDR3 residues: CASSAQGGQPQHF. The CDR3 DNA follows: TGTGCCAGCAGCGCCCAAGGGGGTCAGCCCCAGCATTTT.

This clonotype was counted many times. The V call is TRBV7-2, the J call TRBJ2-3; 8 positions agree with TRBD2. After removal of 5 bases from V and 6 bases from J, the junction contained 10 bases not matched to a gene. In germline, CDR1 is SGHTA, CDR2 FQGNSA. The CDR3 loop spans 15 amino acids. The CDR3 loop reads CASSPFGRGADTQYF. CDR3 bases: TGTGCCAGCAGCCCATTCGGGCGGGGGGCGGATACGCAGTATTTT.

This clonotype was counted only a few times. V and J are TRBV5-4 and TRBJ1-1; the D gene is possibly TRBD1 (5 bases). V was trimmed by 0 bases and J by 0 bases, leaving 9 bases between them. Germline CDR1 reads SGHNT; CDR2 reads YYREEE (reference sequence). This CDR3 is built from 15 residues. Here the CDR3 reads CASSLVRGMNTEAFF. The CDR3 DNA follows: TGTGCCAGCAGCTTGGTCCGGGGGATGAACACTGAAGCTTTCTTT.

This clonotype was observed at least ten times. The gene calls are TRBV4-2 and TRBJ2-3; a weak D match, TRBD2 (6 bases). The CDR3 sequence is 13 residues long. The V gene's germline CDR1 is LGHNA and CDR2 YNFKEQ. Deletions cut 0 bases from V and 11 bases from J, with 12 bases between. CDR3 loop: CASSQDGLRGQYF. The CDR3 nucleotides read TGTGCCAGCAGCCAAGACGGACTACGAGGGCAGTATTTT.

This clonotype came up many times. This chain uses TRBV20-1 with TRBJ2-5; weak D call: TRBD1 (7 bases). This CDR3 comprises 15 residues. V was pared by 5 bases and J by 7 bases, with 23 bases between. CDR1 and CDR2 (germline): DFQATT, SNEGSKA (reference sequence). The CDR3 region has the DNA TGCAGTGCTGGATGGGGGGTCAACGCAGGGGGGACCCAGTACTTC. Translated: CSAGWGVNAGGTQYF.

This clonotype has at least ten counts. The chain joins TRBV7-2 to TRBJ1-2, with D tentatively TRBD1 (6 bases). The ends were cut back, 5 bases at V and 4 bases at J, with 17 bases in the middle. The CDR3 runs to 15 residues. Germline values: CDR1 SGHTA, CDR2 FQGNSA. For the CDR3, the DNA is TGTGCCAGCAGCCAAGGGGGGTTCCAAAGCTATGGCTACACCTTC. It yields the protein CASSQGGFQSYGYTF.

There are many counts of this clonotype. The chain recombines TRBV7-2 with TRBJ2-5, with 9 bases fitting TRBD1. The ends lost 2 bases at V and 5 bases at J; junction bases unmatched: 3. The CDR3 has 14 residues. CDR1 and CDR2 (germline): SGHTA, FQGNSA. In DNA form, the CDR3 reads TGTGCCAGCAGCTTACACAGGGGGCTTGAGACCCAGTACTTC. Translated, it gives CASSLHRGLETQYF.

In its sample, this clonotype was seen a few times. This could be a read error, since a much larger clone is one nucleotide away. This rearrangement joins TRBV12-3 or TRBV12-4 to TRBJ2-3, with 8 bases fitting TRBD2. This CDR3 has 14 residues. CDR3 sequence: CASFFSGSTDAQYF. The CDR3 bases are TGTGCCAGCTTTTTCAGCGGGAGCACAGATGCGCAGTATTTT.

As to this clonotype: Given a much more abundant clone one base away, this may be a read error. This chain joins TRBV5-5 and TRBJ1-6, with a possible D match to TRBD1 (6 bases). The CDR3 spans 14 residues. CDR1 is SGHKS, CDR2 YYEKEE, per germline (reference sequence). The chain's CDR3 is CASSNRDQGTPPHF. In nucleotides, the CDR3 is TGTGCCAGCAGCAACAGGGATCAGGGGACACCCCCCCACTTT.

A remark on this clonotype: One end of the junction is discordant with germline, which a read error may explain. CDR3 loop: CASIRGNTEELFF. CDR3 bases: TGTGCCAGCATCCGGGGGAACACCGAGGAGCTGTTTTTT. The V and J genes are TRBV6-2 or TRBV6-3 and TRBJ2-2, with a possible D match to TRBD2 (6 bases). Germline lookup yields CDR1 MNHEY and CDR2 SVGEGT. The CDR3 sequence is 13 residues long.